The present T cell receptor (beta chain) was sequenced within a study of T cell changes during pregnancy in multiple sclerosis. Sequenced by immunoSEQ multiplex PCR; TCRdb stores in-frame clones only, minus some. The sample yields under 70,000 clones, approximately 90% seen once. Source: peripheral blood, taken in the second trimester of pregnancy. This clonotype was sampled from a female donor with multiple sclerosis, enrolled in a pregnancy study.

The CDR3 nucleotides read TGTGCCAGCAGTTTAGGGGACAGGCCGTCTGAAGCTTTCTTT. Its protein is CASSLGDRPSEAFF. The J gene is TRBJ1-1, the V gene TRBV28, with 8 bases identical to TRBD1. This CDR3 is built from 14 residues. Germline assignment: CDR1 MDHEN and CDR2 SYDVKM. V lost 2 bases and J lost 6; bases outside the gene matches: 5.